Below, 25 T cell receptor beta chains from the same sample are listed, as sequenced in a study of cytomegalovirus exposure and HLA in healthy donors. PCR primers comprised 60 Vbeta and 13 Jbeta primers. The table came from immunoSEQ multiplex PCR; TCRdb's copy has only in-frame clones and leaves some out. The sample carries over 100,000 clones, about four fifths recorded once. The sample consisted of PBMCs. These receptors all come from a man younger than 45 in good health and CMV-seropositive.

The genes are TRBV6-5 and TRBJ1-2; 7 bases match TRBD1. Germline assignment: CDR1 MNHEY and CDR2 SVGAGI. The CDR3 runs 14 residues. The V segment lost 2 bases and the J segment 2 bases; nucleotides outside the gene matches: 2. CDR3 amino acids: CASSYLRGNYGYTF. CDR3 nucleotide sequence: TGTGCCAGCAGTTACCTCAGGGGGAACTATGGCTACACCTTC.

V and J are TRBV5-5 and TRBJ2-7; possibly TRBD2 for D (5 bases). V was pared by 3 bases and J by 4 bases, with 11 bases between. Germline values: CDR1 SGHKS, CDR2 YYEKEE (reference sequence). The CDR3 is 13 residues long. The CDR3 region is CASSSLEGYEQYV. The CDR3 DNA reads TGTGCCAGCAGCTCCCTCGAGGGATACGAGCAGTACGTC.

The chain recombines TRBV6-1 with TRBJ2-7; 8 bases align to TRBD2. The CDR3 length is 15 residues. V gave up 4 bases and J gave up 2 bases; unmatched junction bases: 7. Germline V gene lookup returns CDR1 MNHNS and CDR2 SASEGT. The CDR3 nucleotides read TGTGCCAGCAGTGTAAAAACTAGCGGCACCTACGAGCAGTACGTC. As protein: CASSVKTSGTYEQYV.

The J gene is TRBJ2-3, the V gene TRBV6-1; TRBD2 matches 10 bases. Trimming cost V 4 bases and J 6 bases; bases outside gene matches: 1. There are 13 residues in the CDR3. The germline CDR1 and CDR2 sequences are MNHNS and SASEGT. As DNA, the CDR3 is TGTGCCAGCAGTGTGGGACTAGCGGATACGCAGTATTTT. Protein product: CASSVGLADTQYF.

V usage is TRBV5-1 and J usage is TRBJ2-3, with 8 bases matching TRBD1. The J segment lost 4 bases and the V segment lost 5 bases, leaving 3 bases of the junction unmatched. Germline CDR1 and CDR2: SGHRS and YFSETQ. The CDR3 length is 13 residues. CDR3 in amino acids: CASRTGVADTQYF. In DNA form, the CDR3 reads TGCGCCAGCAGGACAGGGGTGGCAGATACGCAGTATTTT.

The J gene is TRBJ2-2, the V gene TRBV6-5, with 7 positions matching TRBD1. The germline CDR1 and CDR2 sequences are MNHEY and SVGAGI. This CDR3 spans 13 amino acids. Unmatched junction bases numbered 1, after V lost 5 bases and J lost 4 bases. The CDR3 sequence: CASSRQGTGELFF. CDR3 nucleotide sequence: TGTGCCAGCAGTCGACAGGGCACCGGGGAGCTGTTTTTT.

This chain joins TRBV14 and TRBJ2-5, with TRBD1 matching 7 bases. This CDR3 has 15 residues. V was pared by 3 bases and J by 5 bases, with 9 bases of the junction left unmatched. CDR1 is SGHDN and CDR2 is FVKESK in the germline V gene. The CDR3 DNA sequence: TGTGCCAGCAGCCACCCCGCCAGGGACAGCGAGACCCAGTACTTC. The encoded protein is CASSHPARDSETQYF.

V usage is TRBV5-6 and J usage is TRBJ2-3, with a possible D match to TRBD1 (5 bases). V lost 1 base and J lost 2, with 8 bases in between. Germline CDR1 reads SGHDT; CDR2 reads YYEEEE. The CDR3 runs to 14 residues. In nucleotides, the CDR3 is TGTGCCAGCAGCTTGTACAGGATCACAGATACGCAGTATTTT. This translates into CASSLYRITDTQYF.

This clone has a single count. The rearrangement links TRBV15 to TRBJ2-7; 11 positions agree with TRBD2. Germline V gives CDR1 LNHNV, CDR2 YYDKDF (reference sequence). The length of the CDR3 is 15 residues. The trim removed 5 bases at V and 3 bases at J, leaving 6 bases unmatched. Written as DNA, the CDR3 is TGTGCCACCAGCCCCGGGACTAGCGGATTCTACGAGCAGTACGTC. This codes for CATSPGTSGFYEQYV.

The genes are TRBV5-1 and TRBJ2-1; possible D gene TRBD1, 5 bases. Germline V gene lookup returns CDR1 SGHRS and CDR2 YFSETQ. This CDR3 comprises 13 residues. Trimming cost V 6 bases and J 4 bases, with 11 bases left between them. The DNA for the CDR3 is TGCGCCAGCACCGACAGATTTTACAATGAGCAGTTCTTC. Amino acid sequence: CASTDRFYNEQFF.

This rearrangement joins TRBV5-4 to TRBJ2-5; 9 bases agree with TRBD2. The CDR3 consists of 14 residues. Trimming at V came to 6 bases and at J to 5 bases, leaving 8 bases not matched to a gene. Per germline, CDR1 SGHNT and CDR2 YYREEE (reference sequence). The CDR3: CASNGGGARETQYF. CDR3 bases: TGTGCCAGCAACGGCGGGGGGGCGCGGGAGACCCAGTACTTC.

This clone has more than one count but fewer than ten. The chain joins TRBV9 to TRBJ2-7; D unclear. The length of the CDR3 is 15 residues. CDR1 is SGDLS and CDR2 is YYNGEE in the germline V gene. The V and J ends lost 0 bases and 2 bases respectively, with 12 bases between them. CDR3 DNA: TGTGCCAGCAGCGTAGATGGCAGTCAAACCTACGAGCAGTACTTC. This sequence encodes CASSVDGSQTYEQYF. Looking up the rest from reference TRBV9 and TRBJ2-7 gives the full variable domain: DSGVTQTPKHLITATGQRVTLRCSPRSGDLSVYWYQQSLDQGLQFLIQYYNGEERAKGNILERFSAQQFPDLHSELNLSSLELGDSALYFCASSVDGSQTYEQYFGPGTRLTVT.

This sequence joins TRBV18 and TRBJ1-3; the D is unclear. The germline V gene has CDR1 KGHSH and CDR2 LQKENI. V was trimmed by 8 bases and J by 0 bases, leaving 11 bases between them. The CDR3 has 14 amino acids. CDR3 loop: CASQEGRSGNTIYF. As DNA, the CDR3 is TGTGCCAGCCAGGAGGGCCGCTCTGGAAACACCATATATTTT.

The rearrangement links TRBV6-1 to TRBJ2-5; 8 nucleotides match TRBD1. CDR1 MNHNS and CDR2 SASEGT come from the germline V gene. J lost 4 bases, V lost 3 bases, and 1 base had no gene match. This CDR3 comprises 13 residues. The CDR3 DNA sequence: TGTGCCAGCAGTGAGACAGGGGCAGAGACCCAGTACTTC. This gives the protein CASSETGAETQYF.

The chain has TRBV11-2 and TRBJ2-2, with 10 bases that match TRBD2. The germline gives CDR1 SGHAT, CDR2 FQNNGV. The CDR3 totals 15 residues. J lost 5 bases, V lost 5 bases, and 5 bases had no gene match. The CDR3 region has the DNA TGTGCCAGCAGCATGACTAGCGGGCCGACCGGGGAGCTGTTTTTT. Translating gives CASSMTSGPTGELFF.

The chain carries TRBV5-1 and TRBJ2-1, with D perhaps TRBD2 (6 bases). The germline V gene has CDR1 SGHRS and CDR2 YFSETQ. The CDR3 extends over 15 amino acids. Trimming removed 4 bases from V and 4 bases from J, with 15 bases in between. CDR3 protein: CASSGGSLGYNEQFF. The CDR3 region has the DNA TGCGCCAGCAGCGGAGGGAGTTTGGGGTACAATGAGCAGTTCTTC.

Points on this clone: Other DNA variants within this sample encode the same CDR3. The chain recombines TRBV5-1 with TRBJ2-5, with D unclear. The ends were cut back, 2 bases at V and 4 bases at J, with 9 bases in the middle. This CDR3 is built from 13 residues. Germline CDR1 and CDR2: SGHRS and YFSETQ. The DNA of the CDR3 is TGCGCCAGCAGCTTATCCCCAGGAGAGACCCAGTACTTC. Its translation is CASSLSPGETQYF.

This chain uses TRBV7-9 with TRBJ2-3, with 9 bases fitting TRBD2. CDR3 length: 16 amino acids. The germline CDR1 and CDR2 sequences are SEHNR and FQNEAQ (reference sequence). Unmatched junction bases numbered 8, after V lost 1 base and J lost 6 bases. CDR3 amino acids: CASSLGNIAGADTQYF. Here the CDR3 DNA reads TGTGCCAGCAGCTTAGGAAATATAGCGGGGGCGGATACGCAGTATTTT.

The V gene is TRBV6-5, the J gene TRBJ2-7; the match to TRBD1 covers 8 bases. Germline CDR1 is MNHEY and CDR2 is SVGAGI. The CDR3 is 15 amino acids. With V trimmed by 6 bases and J by 6 bases, 13 bases remained unmatched. CDR3 DNA: TGTGCCAGCAGCGGCGGTGGCAGGGGGCCAGTCGAGCAGTACTTC. This encodes CASSGGGRGPVEQYF.

This clone occurred a few times. The chain couples TRBV21-1 to TRBJ2-7; whether TRBD2, the table's D call, matches the DNA was not checked. TRBV21-1 has pseudogene status. This CDR3 region has 13 residues. The CDR3 reads CASSKRRSDEQYV. CDR3 in DNA: TGTGCCAGCAGCAAACGCCGAAGCGACGAGCAGTACGTC.

V gene TRBV19 combines with J gene TRBJ2-7; 10 bases match TRBD1. The CDR3 loop spans 14 amino acids. Germline V gene lookup returns CDR1 LNHDA and CDR2 SQIVND (reference sequence). With V trimmed by 8 bases and J by 3 bases, 7 bases remained unmatched. CDR3 protein: CASSGTGVGYEQYF. DNA for the CDR3: TGTGCCAGTTCCGGGACAGGGGTGGGCTACGAGCAGTACTTC.

The rearrangement links TRBV9 to TRBJ1-2; D is perhaps TRBD1 (6 bases). The germline CDR1 and CDR2 sequences are SGDLS and YYNGEE. The CDR3 is 13 amino acids. V was trimmed by 4 bases and J by 6 bases, leaving 13 bases between them. CDR3 coding DNA: TGTGCCAGCAGCTCTACAGGGTTAGATGGCTACACCTTC. Translation gives CASSSTGLDGYTF.

The rearrangement links TRBV7-9 to TRBJ2-5, with 10 bases fitting TRBD2. The germline V gene has CDR1 SEHNR and CDR2 FQNEAQ (reference sequence). CDR3 length: 13 amino acids. V lost 5 bases to trimming and J lost 4 bases; unmatched junction nucleotides: 1. Here the CDR3 DNA reads TGTGCCAGCAGCGCTAGCGGGAGAGAGACCCAGTACTTC. It specifies CASSASGRETQYF.

This chain joins TRBV5-1 and TRBJ1-2; TRBD1 is a possible D gene (6 bases). Germline assignment: CDR1 SGHRS and CDR2 YFSETQ. Trimming stripped 1 base from V and 8 bases from J, with 18 bases between. The CDR3 covers 15 residues. The CDR3 sequence: CASSLTLGGQVGYTF. Here the CDR3 DNA reads TGCGCCAGCAGCTTGACCCTTGGGGGACAAGTCGGCTACACCTTC.

This clone was observed a single time. The chain has TRBV5-4 and TRBJ2-3; 10 bases agree with TRBD2. The J segment lost 6 bases and the V segment lost 4 bases, leaving 8 bases of the junction unmatched. This CDR3 is 15 amino acids long. Germline V gives CDR1 SGHNT, CDR2 YYREEE (reference sequence). CDR3 in DNA: TGTGCCAGCAGCGAAGCGGGGGGGCTCGGGGATACGCAGTATTTT. Its protein is CASSEAGGLGDTQYF. Combining the CDR3 with reference TRBV5-4 and TRBJ2-3 gives the whole variable domain ETGVTQSPTHLIKTRGQQVTLRCSSQSGHNTVSWYQQALGQGPQFIFQYYREEENGRGNFPPRFSGLQFPNYSSELNVNALELDDSALYLCASSEAGGLGDTQYFGPGTRLTVL.